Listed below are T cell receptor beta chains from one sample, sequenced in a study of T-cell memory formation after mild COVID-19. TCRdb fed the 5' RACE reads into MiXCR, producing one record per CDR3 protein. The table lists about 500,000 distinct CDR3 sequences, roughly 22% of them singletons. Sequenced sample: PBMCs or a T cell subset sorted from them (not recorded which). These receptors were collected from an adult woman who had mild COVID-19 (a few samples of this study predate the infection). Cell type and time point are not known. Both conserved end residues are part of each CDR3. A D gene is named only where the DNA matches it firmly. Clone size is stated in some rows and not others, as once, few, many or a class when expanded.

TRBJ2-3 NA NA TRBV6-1 CATLLQGGTDTQYF TGTGCCACTTTACTGCAGGGCGGCACAGATACGCAGTATTTT
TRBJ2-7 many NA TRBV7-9 CASSLDGGHREQYF TGTGCCAGCAGCTTAGACGGGGGGCATCGCGAGCAGTACTTC
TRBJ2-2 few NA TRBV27 CASGEGINTGELFF TGTGCCAGCGGCGAAGGGATAAACACCGGGGAGCTGTTTTTT
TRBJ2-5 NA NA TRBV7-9 CASSLVGENSYQETQYF TGTGCCAGCAGCTTAGTTGGGGAAAACTCGTACCAAGAGACCCAGTACTTC
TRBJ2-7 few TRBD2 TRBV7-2 CASSSAPPGLRYEQYF TGTGCCAGCAGCTCAGCCCCACCGGGACTACGATACGAGCAGTACTTC
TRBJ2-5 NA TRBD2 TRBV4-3 CASSLYTGLAGVETQYF TGCGCCAGCAGCTTGTACACCGGACTAGCGGGAGTGGAGACCCAGTACTTC
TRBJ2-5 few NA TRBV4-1 CASSLPGGQETQYF TGCGCCAGCAGCCTTCCCGGAGGTCAAGAGACCCAGTACTTC
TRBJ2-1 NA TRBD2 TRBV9 CASSVAASGGHEQFF TGTGCCAGCAGCGTAGCGGCTAGCGGGGGACATGAGCAGTTCTTC
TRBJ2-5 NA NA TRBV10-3 CAISDWTDSQETQYF TGTGCCATCAGTGATTGGACGGACAGCCAAGAGACCCAGTACTTC
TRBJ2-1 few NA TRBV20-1 CSARTPGDSEQFF TGCAGTGCTAGGACCCCCGGGGATTCTGAGCAGTTCTTC
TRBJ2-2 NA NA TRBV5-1 CASSPRRRGQFFTGELFF TGCGCCAGCAGCCCACGTCGCAGAGGACAGTTTTTCACCGGGGAGCTGTTTTTT
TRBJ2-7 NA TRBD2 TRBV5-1 CASSPGWGLVSEQYF TGCGCCAGCAGCCCGGGTTGGGGACTAGTTTCCGAGCAGTACTTC
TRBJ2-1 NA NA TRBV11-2 CASSLKRSSSYNEQFF TGTGCCAGCAGCTTAAAGCGGAGCAGCTCCTACAATGAGCAGTTCTTC
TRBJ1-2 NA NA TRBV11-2 CASSLGGFPYTF TGTGCCAGCAGCTTAGGGGGTTTCCCCTACACCTTC
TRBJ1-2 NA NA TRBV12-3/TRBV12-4 CASSLKRVNGYTF TGTGCCAGCAGTTTGAAAAGGGTCAATGGCTACACCTTC
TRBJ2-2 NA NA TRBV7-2 CASSLFSGLNTGELFF TGTGCCAGCAGCTTATTCTCAGGGCTGAACACCGGGGAGCTGTTTTTT
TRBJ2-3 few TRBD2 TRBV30 CAWSLGTSGDTQYF TGTGCCTGGAGTCTGGGGACTAGCGGGGATACGCAGTATTTT
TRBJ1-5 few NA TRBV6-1 CASRALGARSNQPQHF TGTGCCAGCAGGGCCTTGGGGGCTCGGAGCAATCAGCCCCAGCATTTT
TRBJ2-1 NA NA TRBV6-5 CASSYLGTLTNEQFF TGTGCCAGCAGTTACTTAGGGACACTTACTAATGAGCAGTTCTTC
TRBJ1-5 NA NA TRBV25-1 CASSDGARQPQHF TGTGCCAGCAGTGACGGGGCTCGGCAGCCCCAGCATTTT
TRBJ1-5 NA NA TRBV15 CATSRVDQPQHF TGTGCCACCAGCAGAGTCGATCAGCCCCAGCATTTT
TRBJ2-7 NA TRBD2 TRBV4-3 CASSPGLAGVPEQYF TGCGCCAGCAGCCCGGGACTAGCGGGAGTACCCGAGCAGTACTTC
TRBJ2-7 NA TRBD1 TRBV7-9 CASSRKTGTIYEQYF TGTGCCAGCAGCCGAAAGACAGGGACGATCTACGAGCAGTACTTC
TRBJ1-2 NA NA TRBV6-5 CASSAGTRNNYGYTF TGTGCCAGCAGTGCCGGGACAAGAAATAACTATGGCTACACCTTC
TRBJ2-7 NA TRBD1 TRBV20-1 CSARSTTGVYEQYF TGCAGTGCTAGATCTACGACAGGGGTTTACGAGCAGTACTTC
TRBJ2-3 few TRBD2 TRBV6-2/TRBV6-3 CASISPLAGVSADTQYF TGTGCCAGCATATCACCACTAGCGGGAGTGTCGGCAGATACGCAGTATTTT
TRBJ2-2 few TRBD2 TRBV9 CASSVSGLAVRGNTGELFF TGTGCCAGCAGCGTATCTGGACTAGCGGTGCGAGGGAACACCGGGGAGCTGTTTTTT
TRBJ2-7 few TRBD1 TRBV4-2 CASSQEGTGTTYEQYF TGTGCCAGCAGCCAAGAAGGGACAGGGACTACCTACGAGCAGTACTTC
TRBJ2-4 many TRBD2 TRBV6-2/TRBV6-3 CASGTSGSSAKNIQYF TGTGCCAGCGGGACTAGCGGGAGTTCGGCCAAAAACATTCAGTACTTC
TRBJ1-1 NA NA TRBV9 CASSVVLTNTEAFF TGTGCCAGCAGCGTAGTTCTAACAAACACTGAAGCTTTCTTT
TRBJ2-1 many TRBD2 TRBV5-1 CASSLAPGLASNEQFF TGCGCCAGCAGCTTGGCCCCGGGACTAGCTTCCAATGAGCAGTTCTTC
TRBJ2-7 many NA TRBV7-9 CASSLDHYEQYF TGTGCCAGCAGTTTGGACCACTACGAGCAGTACTTC
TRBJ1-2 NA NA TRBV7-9 CASSLTKLDPYGYTF TGTGCCAGCAGCTTAACGAAATTGGACCCGTATGGCTACACCTTC
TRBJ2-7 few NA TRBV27 CASSQGGLGSYEQYF TGTGCCAGCAGCCAGGGGGGACTGGGATCCTACGAGCAGTACTTC
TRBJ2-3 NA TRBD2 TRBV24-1 CATSEQAGGTQYF TGTGCCACCAGTGAGCAAGCGGGGGGTACGCAGTATTTT
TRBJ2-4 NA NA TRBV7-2 CASSLLRAGSLAKNIQYF TGTGCCAGCAGCTTACTCCGGGCAGGATCTTTAGCCAAAAACATTCAGTACTTC
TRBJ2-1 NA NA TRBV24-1 CATSVIGQGGGQFF TGTGCCACCAGTGTCATTGGACAGGGAGGGGGCCAGTTCTTC
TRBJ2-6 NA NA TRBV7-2 CASSLGRGSGANVLTF TGTGCCAGCAGCTTAGGGCGCGGCTCTGGGGCCAACGTCCTGACTTTC
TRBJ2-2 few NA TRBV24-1 CATSEAAEALFF TGTGCCACCAGTGAGGCCGCCGAGGCGCTGTTTTTT
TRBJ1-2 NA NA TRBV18 CASSPPVLTYGYTF TGTGCCAGCTCACCACCGGTACTTACCTATGGCTACACCTTC
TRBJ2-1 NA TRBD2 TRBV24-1 CATSRGGLENEQFF TGTGCCACCAGTCGGGGGGGCCTAGAAAATGAGCAGTTCTTC